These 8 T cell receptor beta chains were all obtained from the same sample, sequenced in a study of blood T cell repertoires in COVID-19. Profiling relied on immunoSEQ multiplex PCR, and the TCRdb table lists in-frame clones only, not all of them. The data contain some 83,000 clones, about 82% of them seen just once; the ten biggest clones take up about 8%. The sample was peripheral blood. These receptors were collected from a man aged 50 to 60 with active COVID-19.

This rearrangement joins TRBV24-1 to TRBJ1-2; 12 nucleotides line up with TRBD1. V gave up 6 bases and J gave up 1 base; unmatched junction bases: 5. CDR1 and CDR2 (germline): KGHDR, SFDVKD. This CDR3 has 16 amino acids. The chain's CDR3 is CATSPGQGAGNYGYTF. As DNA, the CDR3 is TGTGCCACCAGTCCGGGACAGGGGGCTGGTAACTATGGCTACACCTTC.

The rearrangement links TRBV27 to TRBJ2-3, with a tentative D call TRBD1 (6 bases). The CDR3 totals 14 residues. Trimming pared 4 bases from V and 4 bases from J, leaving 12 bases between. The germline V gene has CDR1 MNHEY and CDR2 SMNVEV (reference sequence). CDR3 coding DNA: TGTGCCAGCAGTTACCGGGACACCTCAGATACGCAGTATTTT. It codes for CASSYRDTSDTQYF.

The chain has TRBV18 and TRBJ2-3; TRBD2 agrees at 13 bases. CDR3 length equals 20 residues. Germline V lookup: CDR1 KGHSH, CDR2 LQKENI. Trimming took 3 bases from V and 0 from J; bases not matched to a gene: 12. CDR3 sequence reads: CASSPRGLAGRSTSTDTQYF. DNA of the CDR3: TGTGCCAGCTCACCGAGGGGACTAGCGGGAAGATCGACTAGCACAGATACGCAGTATTTT.

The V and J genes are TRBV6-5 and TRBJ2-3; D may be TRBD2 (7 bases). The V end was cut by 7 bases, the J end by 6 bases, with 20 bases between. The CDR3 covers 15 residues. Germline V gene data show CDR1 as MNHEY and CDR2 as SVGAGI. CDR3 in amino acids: CASNEGGDITDTQYF. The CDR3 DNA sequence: TGTGCCAGCAACGAAGGGGGGGACATTACCGATACGCAGTATTTT.

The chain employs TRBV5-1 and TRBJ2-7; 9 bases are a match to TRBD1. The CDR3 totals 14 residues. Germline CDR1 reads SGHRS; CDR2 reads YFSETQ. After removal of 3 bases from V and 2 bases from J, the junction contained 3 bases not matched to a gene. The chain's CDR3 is CASSSQGAPYEQYF. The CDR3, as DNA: TGCGCCAGCAGCTCACAGGGGGCTCCCTACGAGCAGTACTTC.

CDR3 region: CATQTGEGEQYF. In nucleotides, the CDR3 is TGTGCCACCCAGACAGGGGAGGGCGAGCAGTACTTC. The chain carries TRBV24-1 and TRBJ2-7; TRBD1 might be the D (8 bases). CDR1 KGHDR and CDR2 SFDVKD come from the germline V gene. The CDR3 runs to 12 residues. Trimming took 9 bases from V and 6 from J, leaving 14 bases between them.

The DNA of the CDR3 is TGCGCCAGCAGTCAGCGCCGTGACAGGGGCCAGGATCAGCCCCAGCATTTT. Translation gives CASSQRRDRGQDQPQHF. The V and J genes are TRBV23-1 and TRBJ1-5, with 8 bases fitting TRBD1. TRBV23-1 is an ORF for which the function is uncertain. This CDR3 region has 17 residues. The V gene end was trimmed by 3 bases and the J gene end by 5 bases; junction bases not matched to a gene: 12.

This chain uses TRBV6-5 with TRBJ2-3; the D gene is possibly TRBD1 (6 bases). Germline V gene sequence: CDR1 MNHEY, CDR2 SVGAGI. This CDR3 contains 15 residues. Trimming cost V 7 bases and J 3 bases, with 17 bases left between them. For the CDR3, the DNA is TGTGCCAGCACTAAAACGGGACATCGTACAGATACGCAGTATTTT. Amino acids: CASTKTGHRTDTQYF.